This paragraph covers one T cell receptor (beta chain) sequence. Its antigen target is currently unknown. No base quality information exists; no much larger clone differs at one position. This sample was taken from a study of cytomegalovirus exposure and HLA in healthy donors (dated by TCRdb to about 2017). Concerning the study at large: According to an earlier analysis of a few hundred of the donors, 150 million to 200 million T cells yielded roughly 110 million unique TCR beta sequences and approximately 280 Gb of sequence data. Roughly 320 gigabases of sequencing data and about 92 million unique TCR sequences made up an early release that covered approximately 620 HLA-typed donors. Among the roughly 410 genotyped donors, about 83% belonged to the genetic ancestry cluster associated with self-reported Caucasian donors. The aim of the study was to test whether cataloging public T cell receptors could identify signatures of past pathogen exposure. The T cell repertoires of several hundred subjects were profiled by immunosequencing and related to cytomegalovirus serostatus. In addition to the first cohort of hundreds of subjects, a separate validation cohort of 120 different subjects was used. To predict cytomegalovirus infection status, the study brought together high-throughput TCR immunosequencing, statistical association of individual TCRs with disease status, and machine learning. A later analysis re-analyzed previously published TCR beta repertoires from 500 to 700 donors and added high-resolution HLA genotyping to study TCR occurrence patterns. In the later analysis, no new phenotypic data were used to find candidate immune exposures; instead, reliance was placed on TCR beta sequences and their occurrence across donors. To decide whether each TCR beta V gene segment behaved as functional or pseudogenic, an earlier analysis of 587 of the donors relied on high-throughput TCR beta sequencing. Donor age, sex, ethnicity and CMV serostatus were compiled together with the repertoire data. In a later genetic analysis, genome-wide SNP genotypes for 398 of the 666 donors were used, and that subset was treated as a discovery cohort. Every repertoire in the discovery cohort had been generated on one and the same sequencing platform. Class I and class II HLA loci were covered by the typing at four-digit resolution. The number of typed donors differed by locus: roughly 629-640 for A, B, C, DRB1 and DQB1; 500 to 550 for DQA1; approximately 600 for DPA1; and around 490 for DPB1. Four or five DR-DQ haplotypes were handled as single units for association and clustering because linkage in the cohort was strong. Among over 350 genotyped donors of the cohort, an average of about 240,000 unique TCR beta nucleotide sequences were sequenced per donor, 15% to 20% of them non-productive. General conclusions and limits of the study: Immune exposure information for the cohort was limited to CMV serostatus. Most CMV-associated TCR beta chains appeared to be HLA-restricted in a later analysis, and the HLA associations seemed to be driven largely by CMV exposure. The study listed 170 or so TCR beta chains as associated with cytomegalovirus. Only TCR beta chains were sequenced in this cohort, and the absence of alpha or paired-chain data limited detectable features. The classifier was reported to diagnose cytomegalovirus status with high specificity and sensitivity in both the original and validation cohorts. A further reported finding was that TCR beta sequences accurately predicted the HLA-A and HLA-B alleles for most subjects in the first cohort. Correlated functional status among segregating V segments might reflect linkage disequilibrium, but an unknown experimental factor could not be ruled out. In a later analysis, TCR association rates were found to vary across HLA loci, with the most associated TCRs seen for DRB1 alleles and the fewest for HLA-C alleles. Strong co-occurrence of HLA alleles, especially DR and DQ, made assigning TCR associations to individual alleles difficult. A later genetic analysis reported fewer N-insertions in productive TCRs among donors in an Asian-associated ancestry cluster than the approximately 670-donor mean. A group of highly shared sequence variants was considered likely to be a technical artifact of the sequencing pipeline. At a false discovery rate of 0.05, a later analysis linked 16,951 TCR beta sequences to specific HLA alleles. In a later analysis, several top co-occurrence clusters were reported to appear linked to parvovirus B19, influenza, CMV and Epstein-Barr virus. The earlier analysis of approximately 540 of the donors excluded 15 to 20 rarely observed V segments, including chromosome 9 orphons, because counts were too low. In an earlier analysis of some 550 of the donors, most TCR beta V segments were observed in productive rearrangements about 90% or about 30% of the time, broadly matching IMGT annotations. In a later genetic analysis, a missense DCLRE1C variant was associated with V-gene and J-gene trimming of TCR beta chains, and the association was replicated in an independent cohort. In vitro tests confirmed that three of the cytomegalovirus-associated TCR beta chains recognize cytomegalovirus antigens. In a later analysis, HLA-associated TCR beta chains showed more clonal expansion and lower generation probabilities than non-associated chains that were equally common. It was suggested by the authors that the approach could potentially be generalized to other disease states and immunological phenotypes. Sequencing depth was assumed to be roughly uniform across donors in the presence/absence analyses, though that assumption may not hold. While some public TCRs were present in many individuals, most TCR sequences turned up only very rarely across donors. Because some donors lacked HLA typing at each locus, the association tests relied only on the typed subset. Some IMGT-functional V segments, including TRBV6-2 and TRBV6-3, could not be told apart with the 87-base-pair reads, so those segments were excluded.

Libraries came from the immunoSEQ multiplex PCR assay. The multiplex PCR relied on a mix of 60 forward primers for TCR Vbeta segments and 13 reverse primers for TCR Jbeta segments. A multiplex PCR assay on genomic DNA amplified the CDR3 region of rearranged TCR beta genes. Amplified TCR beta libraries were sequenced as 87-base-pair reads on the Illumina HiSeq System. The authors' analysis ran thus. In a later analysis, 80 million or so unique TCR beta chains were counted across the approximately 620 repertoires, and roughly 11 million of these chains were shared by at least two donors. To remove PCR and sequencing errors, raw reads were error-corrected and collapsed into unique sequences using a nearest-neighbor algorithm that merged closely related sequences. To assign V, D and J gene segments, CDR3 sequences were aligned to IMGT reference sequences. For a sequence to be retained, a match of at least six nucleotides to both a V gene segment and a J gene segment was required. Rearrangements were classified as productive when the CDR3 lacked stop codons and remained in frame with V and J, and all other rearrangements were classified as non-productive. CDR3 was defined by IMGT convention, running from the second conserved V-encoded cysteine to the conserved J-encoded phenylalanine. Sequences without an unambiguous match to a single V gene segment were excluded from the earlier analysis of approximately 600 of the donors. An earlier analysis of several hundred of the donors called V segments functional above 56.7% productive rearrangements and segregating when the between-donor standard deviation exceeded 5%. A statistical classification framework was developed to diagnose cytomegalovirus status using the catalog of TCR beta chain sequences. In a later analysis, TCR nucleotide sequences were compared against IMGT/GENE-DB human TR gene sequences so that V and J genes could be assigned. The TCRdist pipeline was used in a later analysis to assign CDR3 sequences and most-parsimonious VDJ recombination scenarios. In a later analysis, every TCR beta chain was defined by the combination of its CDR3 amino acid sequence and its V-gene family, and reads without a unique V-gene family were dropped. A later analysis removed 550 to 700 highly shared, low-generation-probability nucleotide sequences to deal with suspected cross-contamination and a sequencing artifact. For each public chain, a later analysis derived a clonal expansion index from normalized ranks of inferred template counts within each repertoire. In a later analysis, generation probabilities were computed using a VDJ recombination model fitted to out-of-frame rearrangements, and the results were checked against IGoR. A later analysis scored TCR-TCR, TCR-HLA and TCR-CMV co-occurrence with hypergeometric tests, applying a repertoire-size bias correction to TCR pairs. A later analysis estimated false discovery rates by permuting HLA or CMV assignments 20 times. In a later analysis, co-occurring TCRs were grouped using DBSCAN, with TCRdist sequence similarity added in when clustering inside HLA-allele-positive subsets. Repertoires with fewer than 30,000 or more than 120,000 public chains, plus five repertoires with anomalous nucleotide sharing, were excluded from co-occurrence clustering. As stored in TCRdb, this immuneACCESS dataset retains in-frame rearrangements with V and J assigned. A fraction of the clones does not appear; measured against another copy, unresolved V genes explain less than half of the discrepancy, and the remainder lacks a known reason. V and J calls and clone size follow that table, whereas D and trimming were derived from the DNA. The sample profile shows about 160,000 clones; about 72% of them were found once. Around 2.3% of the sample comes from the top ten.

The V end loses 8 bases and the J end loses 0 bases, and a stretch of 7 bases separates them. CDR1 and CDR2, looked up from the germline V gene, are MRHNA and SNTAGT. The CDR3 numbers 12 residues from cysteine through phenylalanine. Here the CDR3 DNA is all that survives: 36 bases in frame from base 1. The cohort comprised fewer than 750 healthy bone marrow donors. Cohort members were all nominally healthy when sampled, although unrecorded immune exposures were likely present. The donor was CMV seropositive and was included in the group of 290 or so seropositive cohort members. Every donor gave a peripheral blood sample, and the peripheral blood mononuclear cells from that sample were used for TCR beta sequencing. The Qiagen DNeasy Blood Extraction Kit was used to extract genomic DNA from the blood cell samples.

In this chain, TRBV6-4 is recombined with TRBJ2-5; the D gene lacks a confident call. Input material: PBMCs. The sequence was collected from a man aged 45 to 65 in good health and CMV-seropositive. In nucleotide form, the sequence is TGTGCCAGCGGCCGGGACCAAGAGACCCAGTACTTC. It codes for CASGRDQETQYF.